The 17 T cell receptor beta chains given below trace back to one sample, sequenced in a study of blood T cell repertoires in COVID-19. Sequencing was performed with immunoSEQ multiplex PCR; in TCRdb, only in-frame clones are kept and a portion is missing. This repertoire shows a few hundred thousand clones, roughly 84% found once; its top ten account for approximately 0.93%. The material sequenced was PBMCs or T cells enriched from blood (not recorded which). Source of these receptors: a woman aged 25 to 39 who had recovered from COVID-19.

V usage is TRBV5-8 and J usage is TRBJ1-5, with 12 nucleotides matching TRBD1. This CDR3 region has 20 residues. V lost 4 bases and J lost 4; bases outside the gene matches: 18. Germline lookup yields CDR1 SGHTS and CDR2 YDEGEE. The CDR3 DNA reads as TGTGCCAGCAGCACCCTACCCGGGACAGGGGGCGAAGGGGATAATCAGCCCCAGCATTTT. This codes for CASSTLPGTGGEGDNQPQHF.

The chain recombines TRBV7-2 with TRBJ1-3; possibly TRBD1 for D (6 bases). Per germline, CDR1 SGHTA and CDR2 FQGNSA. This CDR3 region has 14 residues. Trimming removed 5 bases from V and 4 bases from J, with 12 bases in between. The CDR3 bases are TGTGCCAGCAGCGGGGGCCCAGCGGGAAACACCATATATTTT. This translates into CASSGGPAGNTIYF.

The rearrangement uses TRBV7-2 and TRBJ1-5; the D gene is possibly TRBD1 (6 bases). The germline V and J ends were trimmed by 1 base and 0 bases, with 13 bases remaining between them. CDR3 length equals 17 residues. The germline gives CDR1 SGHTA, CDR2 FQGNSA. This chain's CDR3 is CASSLGQASYSNQPQHF. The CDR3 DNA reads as TGTGCCAGCAGCTTAGGACAGGCTAGCTATAGCAATCAGCCCCAGCATTTT.

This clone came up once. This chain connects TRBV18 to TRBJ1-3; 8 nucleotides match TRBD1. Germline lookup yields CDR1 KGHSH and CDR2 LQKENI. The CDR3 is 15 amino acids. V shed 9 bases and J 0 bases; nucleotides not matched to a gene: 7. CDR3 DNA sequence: TGTGCCAGTGCCGCGACAGGGGACTCTGGAAACACCATATATTTT. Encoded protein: CASAATGDSGNTIYF. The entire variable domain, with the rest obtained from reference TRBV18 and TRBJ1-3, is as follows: NAGVMQNPRHLVRRRGQEARLRCSPMKGHSHVYWYRQLPEEGLKFMVYLQKENIIDESGMPKERFSAEFPKEGPSILRIQQVVRGDSAAYFCASAATGDSGNTIYFGEGSWLTVV.

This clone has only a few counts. The CDR3 is CAISDLTGLPGADTQYF. In nucleotides, the CDR3 is TGTGCCATCAGTGACCTCACAGGGCTTCCTGGCGCAGATACGCAGTATTTT. The chain carries TRBV10-3 and TRBJ2-3; the D gene is possibly TRBD1 (6 bases). CDR1 ENHRY and CDR2 SYGVKD come from the germline V gene. Trimming pared 3 bases from V and 4 bases from J, leaving 20 bases between. The CDR3 is made up of 17 amino acids.

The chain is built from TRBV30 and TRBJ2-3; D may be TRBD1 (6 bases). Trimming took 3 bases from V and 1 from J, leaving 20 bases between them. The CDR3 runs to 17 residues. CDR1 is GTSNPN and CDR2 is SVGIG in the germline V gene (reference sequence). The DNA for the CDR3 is TGTGCCTGGAGGCCGACCCGCAACCGACAGGGCACAGATACGCAGTATTTT. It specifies CAWRPTRNRQGTDTQYF.

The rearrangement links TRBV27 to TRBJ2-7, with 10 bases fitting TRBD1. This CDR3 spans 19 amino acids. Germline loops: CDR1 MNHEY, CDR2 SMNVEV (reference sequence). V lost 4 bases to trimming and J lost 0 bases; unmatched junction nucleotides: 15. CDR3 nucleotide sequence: TGTGCCAGCAGTTCCATTTCCACCGGGACAGGGGACCTCTCCTACGAGCAGTACTTC. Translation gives CASSSISTGTGDLSYEQYF.

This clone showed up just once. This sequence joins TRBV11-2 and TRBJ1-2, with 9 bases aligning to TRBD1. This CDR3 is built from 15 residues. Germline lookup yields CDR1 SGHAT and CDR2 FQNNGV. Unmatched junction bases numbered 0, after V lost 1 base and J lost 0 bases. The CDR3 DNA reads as TGTGCCAGCAGCTTAGGGGACAGGGCTAACTATGGCTACACCTTC. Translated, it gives CASSLGDRANYGYTF.

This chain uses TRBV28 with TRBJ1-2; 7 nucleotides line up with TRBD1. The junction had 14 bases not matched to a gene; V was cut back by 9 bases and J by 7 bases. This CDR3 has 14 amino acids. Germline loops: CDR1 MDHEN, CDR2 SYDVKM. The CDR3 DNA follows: TGTGCCAGTGGGCAGGGGGAAGGGGCACTTGGCTACACCTTC. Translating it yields CASGQGEGALGYTF.

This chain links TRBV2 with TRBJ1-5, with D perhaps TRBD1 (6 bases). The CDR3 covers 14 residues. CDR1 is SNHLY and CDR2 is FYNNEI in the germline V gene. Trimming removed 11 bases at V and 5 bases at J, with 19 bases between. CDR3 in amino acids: CAHRAGVSHQPQHF. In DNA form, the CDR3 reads TGTGCCCACCGGGCAGGGGTGAGCCATCAGCCCCAGCATTTT.

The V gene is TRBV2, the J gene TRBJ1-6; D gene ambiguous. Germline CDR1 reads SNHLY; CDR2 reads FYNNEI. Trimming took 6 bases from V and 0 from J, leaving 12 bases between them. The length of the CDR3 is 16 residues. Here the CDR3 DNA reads TGTGCCAGCAGGACATCGGGGAGCTCCTATAATTCACCCCTCCACTTT. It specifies CASRTSGSSYNSPLHF.

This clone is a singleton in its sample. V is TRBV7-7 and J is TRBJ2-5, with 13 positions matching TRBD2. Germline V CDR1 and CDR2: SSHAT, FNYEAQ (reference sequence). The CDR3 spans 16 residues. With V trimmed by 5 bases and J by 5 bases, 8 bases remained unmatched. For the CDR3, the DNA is TGTGCCAGCAGCCACGCCCCGGGACTAGCGGGGGAGACCCAGTACTTC. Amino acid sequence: CASSHAPGLAGETQYF.

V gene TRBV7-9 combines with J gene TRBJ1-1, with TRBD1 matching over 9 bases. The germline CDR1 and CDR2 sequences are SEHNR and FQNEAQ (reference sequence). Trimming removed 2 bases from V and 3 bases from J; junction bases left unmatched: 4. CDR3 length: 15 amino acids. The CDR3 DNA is TGTGCCAGCAGCTTACCTGACAGGGGGGACACTGAAGCTTTCTTT. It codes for CASSLPDRGDTEAFF.

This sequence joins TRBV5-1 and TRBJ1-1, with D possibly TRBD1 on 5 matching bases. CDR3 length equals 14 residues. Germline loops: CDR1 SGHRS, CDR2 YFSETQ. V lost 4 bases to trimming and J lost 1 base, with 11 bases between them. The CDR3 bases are TGCGCCAGCAGCACCGGACAAACGAACACTGAAGCTTTCTTT. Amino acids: CASSTGQTNTEAFF.

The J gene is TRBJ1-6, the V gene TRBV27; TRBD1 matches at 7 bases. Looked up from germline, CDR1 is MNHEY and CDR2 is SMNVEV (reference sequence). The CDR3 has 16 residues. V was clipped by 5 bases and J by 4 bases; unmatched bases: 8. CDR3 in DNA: TGTGCCAGCAGTGCGGTGTCAGGGGGTTATAATTCACCCCTCCACTTT. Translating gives CASSAVSGGYNSPLHF.

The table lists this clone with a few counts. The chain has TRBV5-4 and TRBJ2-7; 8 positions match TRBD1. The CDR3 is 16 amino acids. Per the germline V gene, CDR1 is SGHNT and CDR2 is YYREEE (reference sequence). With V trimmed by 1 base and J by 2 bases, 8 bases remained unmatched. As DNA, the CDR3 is TGTGCCAGCAGCTTGCATCCACTACAGGGGGCCTACGAGCAGTACTTC. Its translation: CASSLHPLQGAYEQYF.

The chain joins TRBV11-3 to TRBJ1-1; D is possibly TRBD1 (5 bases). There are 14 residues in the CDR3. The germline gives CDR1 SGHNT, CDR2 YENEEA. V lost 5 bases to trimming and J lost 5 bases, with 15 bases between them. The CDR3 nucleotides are TGTGCCAGCAGCCCCGGGGGGGGAGGAACTGAAGCTTTCTTT. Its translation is CASSPGGGGTEAFF.